These T cell receptor beta chains were read from a single sample in a study of cytomegalovirus exposure and HLA in healthy donors. TCRdb's table, derived via immunoSEQ multiplex PCR, lists solely in-frame clones and lacks some. The profile shows around 120,000 clones, roughly three quarters of them singletons. The sequenced sample was PBMCs. Source of these receptors: a man in his forties in good health and CMV-seropositive. The CDR3 runs from the conserved cysteine through the conserved F or W. The D gene is left open where the match is weak. The size field is filled for only some rows; it gives once, few, many or a size class.

.	TRBJ1-5	.	TRBV6-1	TGTGCCAGCAGGGGCGCCGAGTTTATGCAGCCCCAGCATTTT	CASRGAEFMQPQHF
TRBD1	TRBJ1-4	.	TRBV25-1	TGTGCCAGCAGTGAAGCAGGGGGCTTAGGAGAAAAACTGTTTTTT	CASSEAGGLGEKLFF
.	TRBJ1-1	.	TRBV10-3	TGTGCCATCAGTGAGTCAGCAGGGGCTTTCTTT	CAISESAGAFF
TRBD2	TRBJ2-2	.	TRBV9	TGTGCCAGCAGCGTAGGACTAGCGGACAGGAACACCGGGGAGCTGTTTTTT	CASSVGLADRNTGELFF
.	TRBJ1-1	.	TRBV19	TGTGCCAGTAGTATAATGAGAGTGAACACTGAAGCTTTCTTT	CASSIMRVNTEAFF
.	TRBJ1-2	.	TRBV7-9	TGTGCCAGCAGTGTAACTCTGGATGGCTACACCTTC	CASSVTLDGYTF
.	TRBJ1-4	.	TRBV5-1	TGCGCCAGCAGCTTGGTTGGGGGGGGCGGAGAACTGTTTTTT	CASSLVGGGGELFF
TRBD1	TRBJ1-5	.	TRBV19	TGTGCCAGTAGTAAGGCAGGGGGTAGCAATCAGCCCCAGCATTTT	CASSKAGGSNQPQHF
TRBD2	TRBJ2-1	.	TRBV5-8	TGTGCCAGCAGCTCCCTAGCGGGCGTCTACAATGAGCAGTTCTTC	CASSSLAGVYNEQFF
.	TRBJ2-3	.	TRBV27	TGTGCCAGCAGTCCCGGACAGCACCTCACAGATACGCAGTATTTT	CASSPGQHLTDTQYF
TRBD1	TRBJ2-5	.	TRBV5-4	TGTGCCAGCAGCGCCACAGGGGGCCGAGAGACCCAGTACTTC	CASSATGGRETQYF
.	TRBJ1-3	.	TRBV28	TGTGCCAGCAGCGCGGGAGGGGGAAACACCATATATTTT	CASSAGGGNTIYF
TRBD1	TRBJ2-1	.	TRBV6-5	TGTGCCAGCAGTCAGCCGGGACAGGACTACAATGAGCAGTTCTTC	CASSQPGQDYNEQFF
TRBD2	TRBJ2-1	.	TRBV18	TGTGCCAGCTCACCTAGCGGGAGCTCCTACAATGAGCAGTTCTTC	CASSPSGSSYNEQFF
TRBD2	TRBJ2-2	.	TRBV6-5	TGTGCCAGCAAGTTTGAGGGAGGGGCCGGGGAGCTGTTTTTT	CASKFEGGAGELFF
TRBD1	TRBJ1-4	few	TRBV6-5	TGTGCCAGCAGTACGGGACAGGGAGACGAAAAACTGTTTTTT	CASSTGQGDEKLFF
.	TRBJ2-3	once	TRBV6-6	TGTGCCAGCAGCGATCTTCGGACAGTTGAAGATACGCAGTATTTT	CASSDLRTVEDTQYF
.	TRBJ2-5	few	TRBV2	TGTGCCAGCAGTGAAGACATCGCCTACCAAGAGACCCAGTACTTC	CASSEDIAYQETQYF
.	TRBJ2-5	.	TRBV19	TGTGCCAGTAGAGCCGGGGGAGAGACCCAGTACTTC	CASRAGGETQYF
TRBD1	TRBJ2-3	.	TRBV6-1	TGTGCCAGCAGTGAGGGTTTAAACAGGGGAGATACGCAGTATTTT	CASSEGLNRGDTQYF
TRBD2	TRBJ2-1	few	TRBV7-8	TGTGCCAGCAGCCAAGGTGTAGCGGGTGGATCCTACAATGAGCAGTTCTTC	CASSQGVAGGSYNEQFF
.	TRBJ1-1	.	TRBV14	TGTGCCAGCAGCCAAACGGCCAGCGGGGCTGAAGCTTTCTTT	CASSQTASGAEAFF
TRBD2	TRBJ2-7	few	TRBV28	TGTGCCAGCACCGCGGGAGCCCTCTACGAGCAGTACTTC	CASTAGALYEQYF
TRBD1	TRBJ2-1	.	TRBV7-9	TGTGCCAGCAGCCCTGGACAGGGAGGTGAGCAGTTCTTC	CASSPGQGGEQFF
.	TRBJ1-3	.	TRBV9	TGTGCCAGCTCAAAGACAAGCTCTGGAAACACCATATATTTT	CASSKTSSGNTIYF
TRBD1	TRBJ1-5	once	TRBV19	TGTGCCAGTAGTGGGGACAGGGACCAGCCCCAGCATTTT	CASSGDRDQPQHF
.	TRBJ2-5	few	TRBV20-1	TGCAGTGCGGACAGTCAAGAGACCCAGTACTTC	CSADSQETQYF
TRBD2	TRBJ2-1	.	TRBV4-1	TGCGCCAGCAGCCAAGATAGTAGCGGGAGGGCCGGTAACAATGAGCAGTTCTTC	CASSQDSSGRAGNNEQFF
.	TRBJ1-2	.	TRBV28	TGTGCCAGCAGTTTGGCGGCGGACTACACCTTC	CASSLAADYTF
.	TRBJ2-7	many	TRBV5-6	TGTGCCAGCAGCCCCCCTCGCGGCGAGCAGTACTTC	CASSPPRGEQYF
TRBD2	TRBJ2-1	.	TRBV4-1	TGCGCCAGCAGCCATCTGGGACTAGCGGACTACAATGAGCAGTTCTTC	CASSHLGLADYNEQFF